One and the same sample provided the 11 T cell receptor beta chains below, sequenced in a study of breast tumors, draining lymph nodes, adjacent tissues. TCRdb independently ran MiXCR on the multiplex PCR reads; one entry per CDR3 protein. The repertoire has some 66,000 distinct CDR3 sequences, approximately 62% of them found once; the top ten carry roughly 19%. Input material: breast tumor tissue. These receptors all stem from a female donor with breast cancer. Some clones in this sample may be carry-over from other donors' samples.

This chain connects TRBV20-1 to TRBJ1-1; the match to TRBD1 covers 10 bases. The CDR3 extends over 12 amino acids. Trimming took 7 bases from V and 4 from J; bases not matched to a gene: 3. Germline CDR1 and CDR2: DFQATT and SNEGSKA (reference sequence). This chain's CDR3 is CSGRTGGTEAFF. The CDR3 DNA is TGCAGTGGCAGGACAGGGGGCACTGAAGCTTTCTTT.

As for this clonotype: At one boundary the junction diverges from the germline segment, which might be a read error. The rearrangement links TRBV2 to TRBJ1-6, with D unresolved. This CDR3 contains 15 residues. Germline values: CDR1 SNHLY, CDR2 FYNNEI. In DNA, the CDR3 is TGTGCCAGCAGTTTAGACGGGAAATATAATTCCCCCCTCCACTTT. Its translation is CASSLDGKYNSPLHF.

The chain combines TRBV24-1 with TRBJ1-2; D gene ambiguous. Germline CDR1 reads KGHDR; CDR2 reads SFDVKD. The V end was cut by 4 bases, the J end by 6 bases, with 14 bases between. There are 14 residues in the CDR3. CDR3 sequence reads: CATSDYTSEHGYTF. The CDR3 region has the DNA TGTGCCACCAGTGACTATACATCGGAACATGGCTACACCTTC.

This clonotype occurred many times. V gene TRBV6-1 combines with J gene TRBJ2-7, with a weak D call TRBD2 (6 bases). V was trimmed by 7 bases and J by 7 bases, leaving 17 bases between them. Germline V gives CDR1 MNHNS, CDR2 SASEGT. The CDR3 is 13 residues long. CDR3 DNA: TGTGCCAGCATAGGGACTTGGCTAGGAGAGCAGTACTTC. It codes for CASIGTWLGEQYF.

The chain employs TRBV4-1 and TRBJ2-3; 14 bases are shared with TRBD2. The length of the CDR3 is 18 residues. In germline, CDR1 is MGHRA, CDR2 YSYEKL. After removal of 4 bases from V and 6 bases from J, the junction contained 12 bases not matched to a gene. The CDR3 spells CASSRDPPGLAGEDTQYF. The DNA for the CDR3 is TGCGCCAGCAGCCGAGATCCACCGGGACTAGCGGGAGAGGATACGCAGTATTTT.

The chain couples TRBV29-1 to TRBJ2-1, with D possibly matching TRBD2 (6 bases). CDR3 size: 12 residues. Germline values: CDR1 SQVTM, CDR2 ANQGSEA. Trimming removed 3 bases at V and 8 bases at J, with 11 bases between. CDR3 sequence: CSVEIWEDEQFF. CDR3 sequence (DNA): TGCAGCGTTGAGATATGGGAGGATGAGCAGTTCTTC.

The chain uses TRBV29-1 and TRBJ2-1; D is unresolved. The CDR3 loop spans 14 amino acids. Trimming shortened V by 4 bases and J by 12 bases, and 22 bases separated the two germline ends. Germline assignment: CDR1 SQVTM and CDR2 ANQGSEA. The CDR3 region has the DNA TGCAGCGTTGTTTACTACTTAGGACCATGGGGGCAGTTCTTC. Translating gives CSVVYYLGPWGQFF.

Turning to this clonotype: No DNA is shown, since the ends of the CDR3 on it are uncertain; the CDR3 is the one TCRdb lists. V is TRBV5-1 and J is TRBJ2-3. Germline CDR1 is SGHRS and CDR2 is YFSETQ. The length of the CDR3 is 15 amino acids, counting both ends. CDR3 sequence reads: CASSILAVRDGTQYF.

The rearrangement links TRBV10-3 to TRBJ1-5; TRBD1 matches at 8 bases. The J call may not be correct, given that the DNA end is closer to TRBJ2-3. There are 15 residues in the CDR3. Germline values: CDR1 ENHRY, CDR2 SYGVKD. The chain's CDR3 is CAISEKAGDRDTQYF. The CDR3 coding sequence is TGTGCCATCAGTGAGAAGGCAGGGGACAGGGATACGCAGTATTTT.

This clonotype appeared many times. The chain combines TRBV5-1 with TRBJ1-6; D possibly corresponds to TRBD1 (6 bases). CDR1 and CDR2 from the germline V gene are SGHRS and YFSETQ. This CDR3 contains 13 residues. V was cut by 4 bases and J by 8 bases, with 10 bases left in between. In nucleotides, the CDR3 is TGCGCCAGCAGCCGAGGGGGTGATTCACCCCTCCACTTT. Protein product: CASSRGGDSPLHF.

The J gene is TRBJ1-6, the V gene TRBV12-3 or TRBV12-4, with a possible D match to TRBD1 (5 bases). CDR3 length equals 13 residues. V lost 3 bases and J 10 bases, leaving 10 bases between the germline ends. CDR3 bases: TGTGCCAGCAGTTTCGACAGATACTCACCCCTCCACTTT. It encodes CASSFDRYSPLHF.